Below are 7 T cell receptor beta chains sequenced from a single sample in a study of blood T cell repertoires in COVID-19 (dated by TCRdb to the early 2020s). The library was built by means of the immunoSEQ multiplex PCR assay. In TCRdb, the immuneACCESS table is reduced to in-frame sequences with V and J assigned. These tables do not hold every clone; where another copy was compared, an unresolved V gene accounts for under half, and the others remain unexplained. Across this sample there are approximately 170,000 clones, with roughly four fifths seen only once. Of the sample, roughly 11% is held by the ten largest clones. Sequenced input: peripheral blood. The receptors originated from a human donor in a cohort sampled during active COVID-19.

In its sample, this clone was seen many times. V gene TRBV11-3 combines with J gene TRBJ1-1; TRBD1 agrees at 8 bases. The V and J ends lost 5 bases and 4 bases, in that order; junction bases with no gene match: 6. The CDR3 sequence is 14 residues long. Looked up from germline, CDR1 is SGHNT and CDR2 is YENEEA. The CDR3 nucleotides are TGTGCCAGCAGCACGGGACAGGCGGGCACTGAAGCTTTCTTT. This gives the protein CASSTGQAGTEAFF.

V is TRBV18 and J is TRBJ2-2, with TRBD1 matching 7 bases. The CDR3 length is 13 residues. Germline V gene sequence: CDR1 KGHSH, CDR2 LQKENI. V was pared by 9 bases and J by 5 bases, with 6 bases of the junction left unmatched. The CDR3 DNA follows: TGTGCCAGTACGACAGGGAAGACCGGGGAGCTGTTTTTT. As protein: CASTTGKTGELFF.

This clone has just one count. The V call is TRBV27, the J call TRBJ1-5, with a weak D call TRBD1 (5 bases). Germline CDR1 and CDR2: MNHEY and SMNVEV (reference sequence). The CDR3 contains 15 residues. V was clipped by 1 base and J by 7 bases, with 14 bases between them. The CDR3 coding sequence is TGTGCCAGCAGTTTATTAGCAGGGTCCGACCAGCCCCAGCATTTT. Translation: CASSLLAGSDQPQHF.

This clone was found many times. The same CDR3 can be traced to other DNA sequences in this sample. The J gene is TRBJ1-3, the V gene TRBV30; TRBD1 matches 7 bases. V lost 2 bases and J lost 0; bases outside the gene matches: 4. This CDR3 spans 15 amino acids. CDR1 is GTSNPN and CDR2 is SVGIG in the germline V gene (reference sequence). The CDR3 nucleotides are TGTGCCTGGAGTCGGGACAGTGGCTCTGGAAACACCATATATTTT. Amino acid sequence: CAWSRDSGSGNTIYF.

V is TRBV19 and J is TRBJ2-3; D is unclear. CDR3 length: 14 residues. Germline-derived CDR1 and CDR2 are LNHDA and SQIVND (reference sequence). Trimming left V 3 bases short and J 2 bases short, with 9 bases between. This CDR3 reads CASSIQPTTDTQYF. The CDR3 coding sequence is TGTGCCAGTAGTATTCAACCTACCACAGATACGCAGTATTTT.

The J gene is TRBJ2-1, the V gene TRBV7-9, with 9 bases that match TRBD1. Germline V gives CDR1 SEHNR, CDR2 FQNEAQ (reference sequence). This CDR3 contains 15 residues. Unmatched junction bases numbered 2, after V lost 4 bases and J lost 1 base. CDR3 region: CASSSGQGSYNEQFF. The CDR3 DNA is TGTGCCAGCAGCTCGGGACAGGGATCCTACAATGAGCAGTTCTTC.

V is TRBV6-6 and J is TRBJ2-1; D is unclear. This CDR3 is 12 amino acids long. From germline, CDR1 is MNHNY and CDR2 SVGAGI (reference sequence). The V and J ends lost 6 bases and 3 bases respectively, with 6 bases between them. The CDR3 region has the DNA TGTGCCAGCAGCCCCCTCTACAATGAGCAGTTCTTC. Its protein is CASSPLYNEQFF.